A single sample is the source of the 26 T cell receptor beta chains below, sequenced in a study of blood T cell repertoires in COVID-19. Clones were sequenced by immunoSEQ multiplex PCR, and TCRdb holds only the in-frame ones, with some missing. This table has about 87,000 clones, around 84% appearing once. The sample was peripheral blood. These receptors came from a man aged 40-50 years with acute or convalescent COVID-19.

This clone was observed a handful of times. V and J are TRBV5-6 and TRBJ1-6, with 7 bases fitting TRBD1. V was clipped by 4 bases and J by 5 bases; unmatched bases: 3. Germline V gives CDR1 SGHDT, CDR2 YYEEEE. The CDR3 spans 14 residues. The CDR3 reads CASSAGTDNSPLHF. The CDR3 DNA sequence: TGTGCCAGCAGCGCGGGGACAGATAATTCACCCCTCCACTTT.

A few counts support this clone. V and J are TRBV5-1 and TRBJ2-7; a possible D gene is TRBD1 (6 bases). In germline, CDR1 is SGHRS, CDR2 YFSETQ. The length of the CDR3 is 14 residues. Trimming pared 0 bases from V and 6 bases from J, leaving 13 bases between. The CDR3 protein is CASSLELQGREQYF. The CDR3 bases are TGCGCCAGCAGCTTGGAGTTGCAGGGGCGCGAGCAGTACTTC.

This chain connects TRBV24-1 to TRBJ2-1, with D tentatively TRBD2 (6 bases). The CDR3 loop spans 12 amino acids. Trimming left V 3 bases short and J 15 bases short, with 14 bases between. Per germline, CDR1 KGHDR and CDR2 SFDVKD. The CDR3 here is CATSDPLARRFF. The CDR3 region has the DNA TGTGCCACCAGTGATCCACTAGCTAGGCGGTTCTTC.

The CDR3 nucleotides read TGTGCCAGCAGCGTAGATGATAGCGGTTACAATGAGCAGTTCTTC. It codes for CASSVDDSGYNEQFF. The chain recombines TRBV9 with TRBJ2-1; perhaps TRBD2 as D (6 bases). The V end lost 0 bases, the J end lost 4 bases, and 11 bases lay between the germline ends. Per the germline V gene, CDR1 is SGDLS and CDR2 is YYNGEE. The CDR3 contains 15 residues.

CDR3 sequence: CATSDPPLYSATYEQYF. The DNA of the CDR3 is TGTGCCACCAGTGACCCCCCTCTCTATAGCGCGACCTACGAGCAGTACTTC. The V gene is TRBV24-1, the J gene TRBJ2-7; a weak D match, TRBD2 (5 bases). Trimming took 4 bases from V and 2 from J, leaving 20 bases between them. The CDR3 is 17 amino acids. Germline values: CDR1 KGHDR, CDR2 SFDVKD.

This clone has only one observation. The DNA of the CDR3 is TGTGCCAGCAGTTTGGACAGGGGATTAAGTGGCTACACCTTC. This sequence encodes CASSLDRGLSGYTF. The chain has TRBV27 and TRBJ1-2, with 9 bases matching TRBD1. In germline, CDR1 is MNHEY, CDR2 SMNVEV (reference sequence). The CDR3 has 14 amino acids. Trimming took 3 bases from V and 7 from J; bases not matched to a gene: 6.

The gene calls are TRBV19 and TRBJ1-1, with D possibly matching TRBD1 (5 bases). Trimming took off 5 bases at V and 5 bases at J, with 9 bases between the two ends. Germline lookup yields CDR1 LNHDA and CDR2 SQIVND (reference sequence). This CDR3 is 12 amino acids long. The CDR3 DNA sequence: TGTGCCAGTAGTGGGGGAGGGACTGAAGCTTTCTTT. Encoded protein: CASSGGGTEAFF.

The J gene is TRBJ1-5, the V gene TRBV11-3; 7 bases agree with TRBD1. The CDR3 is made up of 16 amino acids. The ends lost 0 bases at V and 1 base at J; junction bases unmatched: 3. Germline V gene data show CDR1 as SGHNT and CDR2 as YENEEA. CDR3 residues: CASSLDQGESNQPQHF. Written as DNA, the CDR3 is TGTGCCAGCAGCTTAGATCAGGGGGAAAGCAATCAGCCCCAGCATTTT.

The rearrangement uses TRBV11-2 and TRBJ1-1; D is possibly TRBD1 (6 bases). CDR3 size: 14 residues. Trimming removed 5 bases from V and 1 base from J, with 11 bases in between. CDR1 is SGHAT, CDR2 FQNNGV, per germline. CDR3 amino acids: CASSPGTPNTEAFF. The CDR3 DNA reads TGTGCCAGCAGCCCGGGGACACCGAACACTGAAGCTTTCTTT.

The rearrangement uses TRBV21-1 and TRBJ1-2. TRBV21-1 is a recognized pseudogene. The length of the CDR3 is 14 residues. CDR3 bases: TGTGCCAGCCCTGGGAGGTTTGGGCGGGGCGGCTACACCTTC. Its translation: CASPGRFGRGGYTF.

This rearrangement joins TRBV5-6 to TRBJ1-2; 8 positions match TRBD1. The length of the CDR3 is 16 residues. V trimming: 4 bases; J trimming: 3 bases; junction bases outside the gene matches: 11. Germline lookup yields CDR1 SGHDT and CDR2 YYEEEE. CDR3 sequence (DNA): TGTGCCAGCAGCCGCTTCGAGACAGGGGAAGACTATGGCTACACCTTC. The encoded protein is CASSRFETGEDYGYTF.

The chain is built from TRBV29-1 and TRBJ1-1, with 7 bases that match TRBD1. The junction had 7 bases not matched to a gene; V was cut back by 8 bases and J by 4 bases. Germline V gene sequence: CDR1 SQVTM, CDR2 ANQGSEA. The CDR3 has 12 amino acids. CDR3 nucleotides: TGCAGCTTCACAGGGGCCGGCACTGAAGCTTTCTTT. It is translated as CSFTGAGTEAFF.

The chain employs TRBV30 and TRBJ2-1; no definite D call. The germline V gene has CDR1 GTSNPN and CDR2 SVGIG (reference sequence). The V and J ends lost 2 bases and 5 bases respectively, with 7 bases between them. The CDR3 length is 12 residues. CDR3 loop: CAWSNNNNEQFF. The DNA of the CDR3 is TGTGCCTGGAGTAACAATAACAATGAGCAGTTCTTC.

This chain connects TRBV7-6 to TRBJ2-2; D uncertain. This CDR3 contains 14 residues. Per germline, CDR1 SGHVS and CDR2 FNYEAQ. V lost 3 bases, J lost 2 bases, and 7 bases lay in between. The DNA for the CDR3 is TGTGCCAGCAGCTTGAGTCTAAACACCGGGGAGCTGTTTTTT. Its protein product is CASSLSLNTGELFF.

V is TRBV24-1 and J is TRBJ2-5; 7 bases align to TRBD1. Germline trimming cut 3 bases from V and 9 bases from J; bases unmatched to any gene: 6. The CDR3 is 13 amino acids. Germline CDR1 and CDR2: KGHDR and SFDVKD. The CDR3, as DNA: TGTGCCACCAGTGATCAGGGGGTTATGGCCCAGTACTTC. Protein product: CATSDQGVMAQYF.

The CDR3 DNA sequence: TGTGCCAGCAGCCTAACGGGGGATTCACCCCTCCACTTT. Residues: CASSLTGDSPLHF. V and J are TRBV12-3 or TRBV12-4 and TRBJ1-6; D may be TRBD1 (5 bases). There are 13 residues in the CDR3. Trimming removed 6 bases at V and 8 bases at J, with 11 bases between.

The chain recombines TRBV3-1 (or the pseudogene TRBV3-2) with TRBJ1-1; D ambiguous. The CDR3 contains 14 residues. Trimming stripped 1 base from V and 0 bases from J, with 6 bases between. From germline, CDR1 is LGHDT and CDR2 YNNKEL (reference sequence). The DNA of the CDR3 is TGTGCCAGCAGCCAAGGAGGGATGAACACTGAAGCTTTCTTT. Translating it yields CASSQGGMNTEAFF.

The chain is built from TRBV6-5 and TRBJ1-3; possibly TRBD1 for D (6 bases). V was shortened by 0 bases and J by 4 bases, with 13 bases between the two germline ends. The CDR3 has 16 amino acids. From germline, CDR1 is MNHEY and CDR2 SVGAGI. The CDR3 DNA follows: TGTGCCAGCAGTTACTCGGACAGAAGTGCGGGAAACACCATATATTTT. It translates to CASSYSDRSAGNTIYF.

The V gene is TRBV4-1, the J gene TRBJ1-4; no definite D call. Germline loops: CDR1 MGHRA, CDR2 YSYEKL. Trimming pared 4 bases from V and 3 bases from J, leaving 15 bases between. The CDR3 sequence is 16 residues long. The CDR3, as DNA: TGCGCCAGCAGCCCTATCCCTAATGTAGCTAATGAAAAACTGTTTTTT. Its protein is CASSPIPNVANEKLFF.

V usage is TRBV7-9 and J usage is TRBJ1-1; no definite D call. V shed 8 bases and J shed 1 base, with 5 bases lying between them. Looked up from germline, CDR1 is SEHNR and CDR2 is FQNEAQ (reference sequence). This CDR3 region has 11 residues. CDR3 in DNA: TGTGCCAGCCGGGGGAACACTGAAGCTTTCTTT. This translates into CASRGNTEAFF.

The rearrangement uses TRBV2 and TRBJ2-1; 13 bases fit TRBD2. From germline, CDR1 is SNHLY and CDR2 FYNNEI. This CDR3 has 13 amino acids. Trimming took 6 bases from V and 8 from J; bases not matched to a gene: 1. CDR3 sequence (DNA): TGTGCCAGCAGCGGGACTAGCGGGGATGAGCAGTTCTTC. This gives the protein CASSGTSGDEQFF.

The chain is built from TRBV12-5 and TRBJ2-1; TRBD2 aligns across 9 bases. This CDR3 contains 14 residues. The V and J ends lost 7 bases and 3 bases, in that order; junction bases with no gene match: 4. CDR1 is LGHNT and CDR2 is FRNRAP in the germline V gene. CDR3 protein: CASVVSGSYNEQFF. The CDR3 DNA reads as TGTGCTAGTGTCGTTAGCGGGAGCTACAATGAGCAGTTCTTC.

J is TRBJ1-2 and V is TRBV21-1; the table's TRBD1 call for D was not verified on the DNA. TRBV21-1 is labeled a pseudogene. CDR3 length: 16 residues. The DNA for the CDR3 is TGTGCCAGCAGCAAAGGGAAGGGGGCGTTAGGGTATGGCTACACCTTC. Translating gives CASSKGKGALGYGYTF.

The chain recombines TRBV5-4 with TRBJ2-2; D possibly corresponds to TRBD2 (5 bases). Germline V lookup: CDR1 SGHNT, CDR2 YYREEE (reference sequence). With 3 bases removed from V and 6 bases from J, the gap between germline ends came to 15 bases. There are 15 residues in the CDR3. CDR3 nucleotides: TGTGCCAGCAGCTCAGGACTGGGCGAGGCCGGGGAGCTGTTTTTT. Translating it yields CASSSGLGEAGELFF.

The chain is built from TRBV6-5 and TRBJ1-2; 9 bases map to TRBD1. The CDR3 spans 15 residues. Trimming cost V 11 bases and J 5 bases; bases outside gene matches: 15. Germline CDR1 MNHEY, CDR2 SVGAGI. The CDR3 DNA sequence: TGTGCCGGCGGGACAGGGTCAGGTTTTGGGTATGGCTACACCTTC. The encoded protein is CAGGTGSGFGYGYTF.

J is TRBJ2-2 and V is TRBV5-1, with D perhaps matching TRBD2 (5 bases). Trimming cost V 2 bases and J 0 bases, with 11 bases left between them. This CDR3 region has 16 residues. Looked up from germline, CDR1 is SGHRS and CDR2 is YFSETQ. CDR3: CASSFTRSPNTGELFF. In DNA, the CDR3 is TGCGCCAGCAGCTTTACTAGAAGTCCGAACACCGGGGAGCTGTTTTTT.